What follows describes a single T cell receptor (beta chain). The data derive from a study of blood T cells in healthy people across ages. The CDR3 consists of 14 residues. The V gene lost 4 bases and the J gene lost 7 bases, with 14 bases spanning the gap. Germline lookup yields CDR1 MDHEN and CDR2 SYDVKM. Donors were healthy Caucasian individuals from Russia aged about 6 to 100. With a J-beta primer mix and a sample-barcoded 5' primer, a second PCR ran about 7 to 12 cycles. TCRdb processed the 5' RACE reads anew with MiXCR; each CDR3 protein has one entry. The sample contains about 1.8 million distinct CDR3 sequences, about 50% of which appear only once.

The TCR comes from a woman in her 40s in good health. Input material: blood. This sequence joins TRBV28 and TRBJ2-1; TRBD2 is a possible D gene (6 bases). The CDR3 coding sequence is TGTGCCAGCAGTTATGGAACTAGCCCAAATGAGCAGTTCTTC. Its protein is CASSYGTSPNEQFF.